Presented here are 32 T cell receptor beta chains from one specimen sequenced in a study of blood T cell repertoires in COVID-19. The repertoire was sequenced with immunoSEQ multiplex PCR; TCRdb's copy has only in-frame clones and lacks some. The sample includes 34,000 or so clones, roughly nine tenths of them seen just once. Input material: peripheral blood. The receptors stem from a man between 60 and 70 years old with active or convalescent COVID-19.

This chain uses TRBV6-5 with TRBJ1-6, with 8 bases aligning to TRBD1. CDR3 length: 15 residues. V lost 2 bases to trimming and J lost 10 bases; unmatched junction nucleotides: 7. Per the germline V gene, CDR1 is MNHEY and CDR2 is SVGAGI. The CDR3 is CASSYGAGGRSPLHF. The DNA of the CDR3 is TGTGCCAGCAGTTACGGGGCAGGGGGCAGATCACCCCTCCACTTT.

The chain has TRBV12-5 and TRBJ1-4, with D perhaps matching TRBD1 (6 bases). The length of the CDR3 is 15 residues. V gave up 5 bases and J gave up 8 bases, with 18 bases separating them. Per germline, CDR1 LGHNT and CDR2 FRNRAP. CDR3 sequence: CASGRATGQGEKLFF. In DNA form, the CDR3 reads TGTGCTAGTGGTCGGGCGACAGGCCAGGGGGAAAAACTGTTTTTT.

This chain connects TRBV6-2 or TRBV6-3 to TRBJ2-5, with TRBD2 identical over 9 bases. Germline CDR1 and CDR2: MNHEY and SVGEGT. The junction had 8 bases not matched to a gene; V was cut back by 5 bases and J by 1 base. CDR3 length: 16 amino acids. For the CDR3, the DNA is TGTGCCAGCAGTAAGGGGACTAGCAGAATCCAAGAGACCCAGTACTTC. It encodes CASSKGTSRIQETQYF.

The V gene is TRBV10-1, the J gene TRBJ2-2; TRBD1 is a possible D gene (5 bases). Trimming shortened V by 4 bases and J by 0 bases, and 6 bases separated the two germline ends. Germline V gene data show CDR1 as WNHNN and CDR2 as SYGVQD (reference sequence). The CDR3 consists of 14 residues. Here the CDR3 reads CASSVQANTGELFF. In nucleotides, the CDR3 is TGCGCCAGCAGTGTACAGGCGAACACCGGGGAGCTGTTTTTT.

The chain joins TRBV25-1 to TRBJ2-1, with D perhaps TRBD1 (5 bases). Per the germline V gene, CDR1 is MGHDK and CDR2 is SYGVNS. The CDR3 is made up of 14 amino acids. V lost 1 base and J lost 10, with 14 bases in between. CDR3 in amino acids: CASSESHSRTEQFF. For the CDR3, the DNA is TGTGCCAGCAGTGAATCCCATTCTCGGACAGAGCAGTTCTTC.

This rearrangement joins TRBV15 to TRBJ1-1; the D is unclear. CDR3 length: 13 amino acids. Trimming stripped 0 bases from V and 1 base from J, with 3 bases between. Germline V lookup: CDR1 LNHNV, CDR2 YYDKDF (reference sequence). Here the CDR3 reads CATSRDRNTEAFF. The CDR3, as DNA: TGTGCCACCAGCAGAGACCGGAACACTGAAGCTTTCTTT.

The chain combines TRBV6-2 or TRBV6-3 with TRBJ2-7; 9 nucleotides match TRBD2. The CDR3 is made up of 15 amino acids. Unmatched junction bases numbered 3, after V lost 0 bases and J lost 3 bases. CDR1 is MNHEY and CDR2 is SVGEGT in the germline V gene. The chain's CDR3 is CASSYSQREDYEQYF. For the CDR3, the DNA is TGTGCCAGCAGTTACTCCCAGCGGGAGGACTACGAGCAGTACTTC.

The chain uses TRBV19 and TRBJ2-7; TRBD2 matches at 14 bases. V was pared by 5 bases and J by 0 bases, with 6 bases of the junction left unmatched. Germline V lookup: CDR1 LNHDA, CDR2 SQIVND (reference sequence). The CDR3 length is 17 residues. The CDR3 DNA reads TGTGCCAGTAGTTCGCCCGGGACTAGCGGGAGCTCCTACGAGCAGTACTTC. Translation gives CASSSPGTSGSSYEQYF. The full variable domain, completed using reference TRBV19 and TRBJ2-7, is DGGITQSPKYLFRKEGQNVTLSCEQNLNHDAMYWYRQDPGQGLRLIYYSQIVNDFQKGDIAEGYSVSREKKESFPLTVTSAQKNPTAFYLCASSSPGTSGSSYEQYFGPGTRLTVT.

The rearrangement uses TRBV10-3 and TRBJ1-1, with a weak D call TRBD1 (5 bases). In germline, CDR1 is ENHRY, CDR2 SYGVKD. The V end was cut by 0 bases, the J end by 0 bases, with 8 bases between. The CDR3 covers 15 residues. CDR3 DNA sequence: TGTGCCATCAGTGAGTCGGGGGGAATGAACACTGAAGCTTTCTTT. This codes for CAISESGGMNTEAFF.

CDR3 DNA sequence: TGTGCCAGCAGTGCCCCCGGGGGAGGCTGGCAGCCCCAGCATTTT. Residues: CASSAPGGGWQPQHF. The chain uses TRBV28 and TRBJ1-5; D is perhaps TRBD1 (5 bases). V lost 5 bases and J lost 7, with 18 bases in between. Germline lookup yields CDR1 MDHEN and CDR2 SYDVKM. The CDR3 contains 15 residues.

The chain employs TRBV24-1 and TRBJ1-2; 7 bases agree with TRBD1. Germline V lookup: CDR1 KGHDR, CDR2 SFDVKD. The CDR3 length is 12 residues. V shed 3 bases, J shed 6 bases, and the junction held 0 bases outside the gene matches. DNA of the CDR3: TGTGCCACCAGTGATGACAGGGATGGCTACACCTTC. Translating gives CATSDDRDGYTF.

This clone was detected only once. The genes are TRBV5-6 and TRBJ2-7; D is possibly TRBD2 (5 bases). Trimming left V 3 bases short and J 5 bases short, with 15 bases between. Germline CDR1 and CDR2: SGHDT and YYEEEE. The CDR3 runs to 14 residues. CDR3 nucleotide sequence: TGTGCCAGCAGCTCGGACTTCCTCGGCGACGAGCAGTACTTC. Protein sequence: CASSSDFLGDEQYF.

This chain uses TRBV6-2 or TRBV6-3 with TRBJ2-1; possibly TRBD1 for D (6 bases). CDR3 length equals 15 residues. V dropped 6 bases and J dropped 6 bases, with 18 bases sitting between them. The germline V gene encodes CDR1 MNHEY and CDR2 SVGEGT. DNA for the CDR3: TGTGCCAGCAGCACCACAGGGAAGAGGGGCAATGAGCAGTTCTTC. Its translation: CASSTTGKRGNEQFF.

V is TRBV3-1 (or the pseudogene TRBV3-2) and J is TRBJ2-3; TRBD1 aligns across 9 bases. V dropped 4 bases and J dropped 4; count of bases not matched to a gene: 3. The CDR3 totals 14 residues. In germline, CDR1 is LGHDT, CDR2 YNNKEL (reference sequence). CDR3 coding DNA: TGTGCCAGCAGCCTACAGGGGGCCTCAGATACGCAGTATTTT. This sequence encodes CASSLQGASDTQYF.

The rearrangement uses TRBV3-1 (or the pseudogene TRBV3-2) and TRBJ1-1, with 8 nucleotides matching TRBD1. The CDR3 covers 18 residues. J was trimmed by 4 bases and V by 3 bases; bases with no gene match: 16. Germline V gives CDR1 LGHDT, CDR2 YNNKEL (reference sequence). The CDR3 here is CASSQSGGGLAAITEAFF. In DNA, the CDR3 is TGTGCCAGCAGCCAGTCAGGGGGCGGTTTGGCTGCAATCACTGAAGCTTTCTTT.

The V and J genes are TRBV7-6 and TRBJ2-2; 8 nucleotides align to TRBD2. Germline loops: CDR1 SGHVS, CDR2 FNYEAQ. Trimming removed 3 bases from V and 4 bases from J; junction bases left unmatched: 4. This CDR3 comprises 15 residues. CDR3 protein: CASSFREGGTGELFF. In DNA form, the CDR3 reads TGTGCCAGCAGCTTCCGGGAGGGGGGCACCGGGGAGCTGTTTTTT.

This clone has only one observation. This chain joins TRBV27 and TRBJ2-1; a possible D gene is TRBD1 (6 bases). From germline, CDR1 is MNHEY and CDR2 SMNVEV (reference sequence). V shed 2 bases and J shed 0 bases, with 17 bases lying between them. There are 18 residues in the CDR3. The CDR3 sequence is CASSLRALQGSSYNEQFF. For the CDR3, the DNA is TGTGCCAGCAGTTTACGGGCCCTACAGGGTAGCTCCTACAATGAGCAGTTCTTC.

The chain uses TRBV30 and TRBJ1-5; D not resolved. Trimming stripped 3 bases from V and 2 bases from J, with 5 bases between. The CDR3 loop spans 12 amino acids. The germline V gene encodes CDR1 GTSNPN and CDR2 SVGIG (reference sequence). The CDR3 sequence is CAWRQGNQPQHF. The CDR3 bases are TGTGCCTGGAGGCAGGGCAATCAGCCCCAGCATTTT. Based on the CDR3 plus reference TRBV30 and TRBJ1-5, the full variable domain is SQTIHQWPATLVQPVGSPLSLECTVEGTSNPNLYWYRQAAGRGLQLLFYSVGIGQISSEVPQNLSASRPQDRQFILSSKKLLLSDSGFYLCAWRQGNQPQHFGDGTRLSIL.

CDR3 in DNA: TGCGCCAGCAGCCAAGATGAGGACAGCTCCTACGAGCAGTACTTC. Its protein product is CASSQDEDSSYEQYF. The chain uses TRBV4-3 and TRBJ2-7; maybe TRBD1 (6 bases). The CDR3 totals 15 residues. The V and J ends lost 0 bases and 0 bases respectively, with 9 bases between them. The V gene's germline CDR1 is LGHNA and CDR2 YSLEER.

The gene calls are TRBV3-1 (or the pseudogene TRBV3-2) and TRBJ2-5; TRBD2 agrees at 10 bases. The CDR3 is 16 amino acids. Per germline, CDR1 LGHDT and CDR2 YNNKEL (reference sequence). Trimming cost V 5 bases and J 5 bases; bases outside gene matches: 11. DNA of the CDR3: TGTGCCAGCAGCTATAGAGGAGCGGGGGGGCAGGAGACCCAGTACTTC. This encodes CASSYRGAGGQETQYF.

The chain has TRBV6-4 and TRBJ1-2, with 8 bases matching TRBD1. The germline V gene has CDR1 MRHNA and CDR2 SNTAGT. The CDR3 has 13 amino acids. The J segment lost 4 bases and the V segment lost 6 bases, leaving 4 bases of the junction unmatched. Here the CDR3 reads CASRGTGLYGYTF. In nucleotides, the CDR3 is TGTGCCAGCAGGGGGACAGGTCTCTATGGCTACACCTTC.

The chain has TRBV15 and TRBJ1-3; 8 bases map to TRBD1. Germline V gives CDR1 LNHNV, CDR2 YYDKDF (reference sequence). The J segment lost 2 bases and the V segment lost 7 bases, leaving 4 bases of the junction unmatched. CDR3 size: 14 residues. The CDR3 sequence: CATKRTGTGNTIYF. CDR3 DNA: TGTGCCACCAAACGGACAGGGACTGGAAACACCATATATTTT.

The CDR3 DNA sequence: TGTGCCAGCAGGGTACAGGGGGCGAAGACCCAGTACTTC. Translated: CASRVQGAKTQYF. The rearrangement uses TRBV28 and TRBJ2-5, with 9 bases lining up with TRBD1. Germline V gene data show CDR1 as MDHEN and CDR2 as SYDVKM. Trimming at V came to 6 bases and at J to 6 bases, leaving 5 bases not matched to a gene. This CDR3 region has 13 residues.

This clone was detected once. The chain links TRBV6-2 or TRBV6-3 to TRBJ2-4; perhaps TRBD1 as D (5 bases). CDR3 size: 15 residues. CDR1 and CDR2 (germline): MNHEY, SVGEGT. Trimming stripped 6 bases from V and 3 bases from J, with 15 bases between. The CDR3: CASSSSQGGKNIQYF. CDR3 in DNA: TGTGCCAGCAGCTCCTCGCAGGGTGGCAAAAACATTCAGTACTTC.

The V call is TRBV11-2, the J call TRBJ2-5; D is unclear. CDR3 length equals 12 residues. Germline V CDR1 and CDR2: SGHAT, FQNNGV. The V gene lost 2 bases and the J gene lost 5 bases, with 6 bases spanning the gap. The DNA for the CDR3 is TGTGCCAGCAGCTTATTAGAGGAGACCCAGTACTTC. Translating it yields CASSLLEETQYF.

This chain connects TRBV19 to TRBJ1-1, with TRBD1 matching over 7 bases. V dropped 0 bases and J dropped 4; count of bases not matched to a gene: 2. Germline values: CDR1 LNHDA, CDR2 SQIVND (reference sequence). The CDR3 loop spans 14 amino acids. The DNA of the CDR3 is TGTGCCAGTAGTATAGAAGGGACAGTCACTGAAGCTTTCTTT. Translation gives CASSIEGTVTEAFF.

V gene TRBV12-3 or TRBV12-4 combines with J gene TRBJ1-6, with a possible D match to TRBD1 (6 bases). V was clipped by 6 bases and J by 5 bases, with 8 bases between them. The CDR3 has 13 amino acids. The CDR3 is CASSRTDNSPLHF. CDR3 coding DNA: TGTGCCAGCAGCCGGACAGATAATTCACCCCTCCACTTT.

The V and J genes are TRBV9 and TRBJ1-1; 7 bases map to TRBD1. CDR1 and CDR2 (germline): SGDLS, YYNGEE. The V gene end was trimmed by 6 bases and the J gene end by 3 bases; junction bases not matched to a gene: 8. CDR3 length: 14 amino acids. The CDR3 nucleotides are TGTGCCAGCAAATCGGGCAGGGGGGACACTGAAGCTTTCTTT. Protein sequence: CASKSGRGDTEAFF.

This sequence joins TRBV2 and TRBJ1-2; the D gene is possibly TRBD1 (5 bases). The CDR3 runs 12 residues. Trimming took off 4 bases at V and 5 bases at J, with 8 bases between the two ends. CDR1 is SNHLY, CDR2 FYNNEI, per germline. This CDR3 is CASSGGTYGYTF. The CDR3 DNA reads TGTGCCAGCAGTGGCGGGACGTATGGCTACACCTTC.

The V and J genes are TRBV7-9 and TRBJ2-3, with 14 nucleotides matching TRBD2. From germline, CDR1 is SEHNR and CDR2 FQNEAQ (reference sequence). The V and J ends lost 5 bases and 5 bases, in that order; junction bases with no gene match: 9. This CDR3 contains 17 residues. CDR3 nucleotides: TGTGCCAGCAGCCCCACATACGGACTAGCGGGAGGAGATACGCAGTATTTT. It specifies CASSPTYGLAGGDTQYF. Looking up the rest from reference TRBV7-9 and TRBJ2-3 gives the full variable domain: DTGVSQNPRHKITKRGQNVTFRCDPISEHNRLYWYRQTLGQGPEFLTYFQNEAQLEKSRLLSDRFSAERPKGSFSTLEIQRTEQGDSAMYLCASSPTYGLAGGDTQYFGPGTRLTVL.

The count of this clone is one. V is TRBV6-2 or TRBV6-3 and J is TRBJ1-2, with a possible D match to TRBD1 (6 bases). V was trimmed by 2 bases and J by 1 base, leaving 14 bases between them. Germline V gene sequence: CDR1 MNHEY, CDR2 SVGEGT. The CDR3 consists of 16 residues. The CDR3 region has the DNA TGTGCCAGCAGTTACCCCCTCGGGACAAGTAACTATGGCTACACCTTC. It specifies CASSYPLGTSNYGYTF.

The CDR3 is CASSFRWTRGYGYTF. The DNA of the CDR3 is TGTGCCAGCAGTTTTCGGTGGACGAGGGGGTATGGCTACACCTTC. The J gene is TRBJ1-2, the V gene TRBV6-5; tentative D call: TRBD1 (6 bases). This CDR3 has 15 amino acids. Germline CDR1 reads MNHEY; CDR2 reads SVGAGI. V was pared by 4 bases and J by 5 bases, with 17 bases between.